Below are 25 T cell receptor beta chains sequenced from a single sample in a study of blood T cell repertoires in COVID-19. The assay was immunoSEQ multiplex PCR, and TCRdb's table has in-frame clones only and misses some. This table has more than 200,000 clones, roughly 86% appearing once. Sample: peripheral blood. The receptor set was obtained from a woman in her sixties or seventies with acute or convalescent COVID-19.

CDR3 sequence: CASSSRGREEKLFF. CDR3 bases: TGTGCCAGTAGTTCCAGGGGGAGAGAAGAAAAACTGTTTTTT. The chain joins TRBV19 to TRBJ1-4, with TRBD1 matching 7 bases. The CDR3 extends over 14 amino acids. Trimming cost V 5 bases and J 8 bases; bases outside gene matches: 8. The germline gives CDR1 LNHDA, CDR2 SQIVND (reference sequence).

The chain combines TRBV30 with TRBJ1-6; no reliable D call. With 1 base removed from V and 3 bases from J, the gap between germline ends came to 10 bases. This CDR3 is built from 15 residues. Per germline, CDR1 GTSNPN and CDR2 SVGIG (reference sequence). Here the CDR3 reads CAWSAWSGYNSPLHF. CDR3 bases: TGTGCCTGGAGTGCTTGGTCAGGCTATAATTCACCCCTCCACTTT.

This chain uses TRBV3-1 (or the pseudogene TRBV3-2) with TRBJ1-5, with 7 bases fitting TRBD1. Germline loops: CDR1 LGHDT, CDR2 YNNKEL (reference sequence). The CDR3 is 17 amino acids. Germline trimming cut 0 bases from V and 4 bases from J; bases unmatched to any gene: 9. CDR3 sequence reads: CASSQEGGNRGNQPQHF. The CDR3 region has the DNA TGTGCCAGCAGCCAAGAAGGGGGGAACAGGGGAAATCAGCCCCAGCATTTT.

This clone was observed a single time. The chain couples TRBV5-5 to TRBJ2-3; D is undetermined. The CDR3 runs 15 residues. The germline V and J ends were trimmed by 0 bases and 4 bases, with 12 bases remaining between them. The V gene's germline CDR1 is SGHKS and CDR2 YYEKEE (reference sequence). CDR3 amino acids: CASSLDWARPDTQYF. In nucleotides, the CDR3 is TGTGCCAGCAGCTTGGATTGGGCACGGCCAGATACGCAGTATTTT.

The rearrangement links TRBV7-2 to TRBJ1-1; unclear D gene. CDR3 size: 14 residues. V shed 2 bases and J shed 1 base, with 8 bases lying between them. Germline V gives CDR1 SGHTA, CDR2 FQGNSA. CDR3 coding DNA: TGTGCCAGCAGCTTACGTCCAGAGAACACTGAAGCTTTCTTT. Translated, it gives CASSLRPENTEAFF.

The V gene is TRBV9, the J gene TRBJ2-3, with a tentative D call TRBD1 (5 bases). Germline V gene data show CDR1 as SGDLS and CDR2 as YYNGEE. The CDR3 length is 15 residues. Deletions cut 1 base from V and 0 bases from J, with 9 bases between. The CDR3 coding sequence is TGTGCCAGCAGCGTAAGGACACTGAGCACAGATACGCAGTATTTT. This sequence encodes CASSVRTLSTDTQYF.

The chain has TRBV2 and TRBJ2-1; D perhaps matches TRBD1 (6 bases). V was clipped by 3 bases and J by 6 bases, with 9 bases between them. Germline V lookup: CDR1 SNHLY, CDR2 FYNNEI. This CDR3 has 13 amino acids. DNA for the CDR3: TGTGCCAGCAGTGATTTAGGGGGCAATGAGCAGTTCTTC. Translation: CASSDLGGNEQFF.

The gene calls are TRBV7-6 and TRBJ2-3; D is possibly TRBD2 (5 bases). Trimming shortened V by 5 bases and J by 6 bases, and 6 bases separated the two germline ends. Per germline, CDR1 SGHVS and CDR2 FNYEAQ. This CDR3 is built from 11 residues. CDR3 nucleotide sequence: TGTGCCAGCAGCCGAGGGGATACGCAGTATTTT. It translates to CASSRGDTQYF. The whole variable domain, filled in from reference TRBV7-6 and TRBJ2-3, reads GAGVSQSPRYKVTKRGQDVALRCDPISGHVSLYWYRQALGQGPEFLTYFNYEAQQDKSGLPNDRFSAERPEGSISTLTIQRTEQRDSAMYRCASSRGDTQYFGPGTRLTVL.

The chain has TRBV6-2 or TRBV6-3 and TRBJ2-3, with 8 positions matching TRBD2. V gave up 0 bases and J gave up 2 bases; unmatched junction bases: 1. The CDR3 totals 15 residues. The germline CDR1 and CDR2 sequences are MNHEY and SVGEGT. CDR3 amino acids: CASSYSLAVTDTQYF. In DNA form, the CDR3 reads TGTGCCAGCAGTTACTCACTAGCGGTCACAGATACGCAGTATTTT.

There are a few counts of this clone. The chain is built from TRBV29-1 and TRBJ2-1; the match to TRBD1 covers 7 bases. The CDR3 has 13 amino acids. Germline loops: CDR1 SQVTM, CDR2 ANQGSEA. Trimming took 6 bases from V and 6 from J; bases not matched to a gene: 8. CDR3 amino acids: CSVTVQGTNEQFF. Here the CDR3 DNA reads TGCAGCGTAACCGTACAGGGGACCAATGAGCAGTTCTTC.

The chain couples TRBV11-2 to TRBJ1-2, with a tentative D call TRBD1 (5 bases). V lost 1 base and J lost 3, with 12 bases in between. The CDR3 totals 15 residues. CDR1 SGHAT and CDR2 FQNNGV come from the germline V gene. The CDR3 bases are TGTGCCAGCAGCTTAGTTGGGGCCGCCCACTATGGCTACACCTTC. It specifies CASSLVGAAHYGYTF.

This rearrangement joins TRBV19 to TRBJ2-6; no reliable D call. This CDR3 spans 16 amino acids. CDR1 and CDR2 from the germline V gene are LNHDA and SQIVND (reference sequence). With 5 bases removed from V and 2 bases from J, the gap between germline ends came to 13 bases. The DNA for the CDR3 is TGTGCCAGTAGTCTAGGTAATTGGCCTGGGGCCAACGTCCTGACTTTC. It translates to CASSLGNWPGANVLTF.

This sequence joins TRBV28 and TRBJ1-6; D is possibly TRBD1 (6 bases). V dropped 7 bases and J dropped 4 bases, with 11 bases sitting between them. From germline, CDR1 is MDHEN and CDR2 SYDVKM. CDR3 length: 14 amino acids. The CDR3 DNA follows: TGTGCCAGCACGACTCAGGGGTATAATTCACCCCTCCACTTT. The encoded protein is CASTTQGYNSPLHF. Complete variable domain (other parts from reference TRBV28 and TRBJ1-6): DVKVTQSSRYLVKRTGEKVFLECVQDMDHENMFWYRQDPGLGLRLIYFSYDVKMKEKGDIPEGYSVSREKKERFSLILESASTNQTSMYLCASTTQGYNSPLHFGNGTRLTVT.

In nucleotides, the CDR3 is TGTGCCAGCAGTCTAAGTCAGGGCAAAGCTTTCTTT. Its protein product is CASSLSQGKAFF. V usage is TRBV12-3 or TRBV12-4 and J usage is TRBJ1-1, with D perhaps matching TRBD1 (5 bases). V lost 5 bases and J lost 9, with 13 bases in between. The length of the CDR3 is 12 residues.

This clone was detected a few times. The genes are TRBV2 and TRBJ2-7; D gene ambiguous. The germline V gene encodes CDR1 SNHLY and CDR2 FYNNEI. V was pared by 10 bases and J by 2 bases, with 15 bases between. CDR3 length: 13 residues. CDR3 protein: CATTTGSPYEQYF. DNA for the CDR3: TGTGCCACAACTACTGGGTCCCCCTACGAGCAGTACTTC.

The chain recombines TRBV4-3 with TRBJ2-7, with 7 bases lining up with TRBD1. The CDR3 loop spans 15 amino acids. V was clipped by 4 bases and J by 3 bases; unmatched bases: 9. The V gene's germline CDR1 is LGHNA and CDR2 YSLEER. The CDR3 reads CASSRNRDSSYEQYF. Written as DNA, the CDR3 is TGCGCCAGCAGCCGGAACCGGGACAGCAGCTACGAGCAGTACTTC.

In nucleotides, the CDR3 is TGCAGCGTTGATGCAGCGAGGAATGAGCAGTTCTTC. Amino acids: CSVDAARNEQFF. The chain recombines TRBV29-1 with TRBJ2-1; D remains unclear. The CDR3 sequence is 12 residues long. Trimming stripped 3 bases from V and 7 bases from J, with 10 bases between. Germline values: CDR1 SQVTM, CDR2 ANQGSEA.

The gene calls are TRBV29-1 and TRBJ1-3; D unresolved. CDR1 is SQVTM, CDR2 ANQGSEA, per germline. This CDR3 spans 12 amino acids. Trimming removed 5 bases at V and 2 bases at J, with 7 bases between. DNA of the CDR3: TGCAGCGTTATCAAGCCTGGAAACACCATATATTTT. Translation gives CSVIKPGNTIYF.

The genes are TRBV2 and TRBJ1-1; D is undetermined. The CDR3 spans 14 residues. CDR1 is SNHLY and CDR2 is FYNNEI in the germline V gene. V was clipped by 11 bases and J by 0 bases, with 16 bases between them. CDR3 in DNA: TGTGCCGGCACTATGGGCACTCTGAACACTGAAGCTTTCTTT. Translating it yields CAGTMGTLNTEAFF.

This clone was detected only a few times. The chain links TRBV7-2 to TRBJ2-1, with TRBD2 identical over 8 bases. This CDR3 spans 15 amino acids. V lost 2 bases to trimming and J lost 8 bases; unmatched junction nucleotides: 8. Germline V gives CDR1 SGHTA, CDR2 FQGNSA. CDR3 nucleotide sequence: TGTGCCAGCAGCTTACGGAGCGGGGGTCAGGATGAGCAGTTCTTC. Translated, it gives CASSLRSGGQDEQFF.

The CDR3 DNA reads TGTGCCTGGAGATGGGAGAAGGGCATTCAGTACTTC. Encoded protein: CAWRWEKGIQYF. The rearrangement uses TRBV30 and TRBJ2-4, with D possibly being TRBD2 (5 bases). V dropped 3 bases and J dropped 9 bases, with 12 bases sitting between them. This CDR3 is 12 amino acids long. CDR1 is GTSNPN, CDR2 SVGIG, per germline (reference sequence).

The chain carries TRBV14 and TRBJ2-5; the D is unclear. The CDR3 contains 15 residues. Germline V CDR1 and CDR2: SGHDN, FVKESK. V was clipped by 1 base and J by 4 bases, with 13 bases between them. In DNA form, the CDR3 reads TGTGCCAGCAGCCAAGCTCATGGCGGTAGAGAGACCCAGTACTTC. This gives the protein CASSQAHGGRETQYF.

This chain links TRBV28 with TRBJ1-2; no reliable D call. CDR3 length: 12 residues. V was pared by 2 bases and J by 4 bases, with 5 bases between. The V gene's germline CDR1 is MDHEN and CDR2 SYDVKM. In DNA form, the CDR3 reads TGTGCCAGCAGTTTAACAGTCTATGGCTACACCTTC. It translates to CASSLTVYGYTF.

The chain has TRBV10-1 and TRBJ1-1, with D possibly being TRBD1 (5 bases). CDR1 and CDR2 from the germline V gene are WNHNN and SYGVQD (reference sequence). V lost 7 bases to trimming and J lost 8 bases, with 17 bases between them. This CDR3 spans 13 amino acids. For the CDR3, the DNA is TGCGCCAGCACCGAAGCGGGGCTCCCGGAAGCTTTCTTT. Its protein product is CASTEAGLPEAFF.

The chain employs TRBV14 and TRBJ1-6; TRBD1 is a possible D gene (6 bases). This CDR3 contains 16 residues. Germline values: CDR1 SGHDN, CDR2 FVKESK. With 0 bases removed from V and 8 bases from J, the gap between germline ends came to 14 bases. CDR3 coding DNA: TGTGCCAGCAGCCAAGATATCGCCAGGGGATATTCACCCCTCCACTTT. The encoded protein is CASSQDIARGYSPLHF.